This T cell receptor (beta chain) was sequenced during a study of human T cells and chemical hapten exposure. The CDR3 spans 14 residues. Unmatched junction bases numbered 2, after V lost 0 bases and J lost 3 bases. Germline V gene sequence: CDR1 SGDLS, CDR2 YYNGEE. From the RACE reads, TCRdb called clonotypes with MiXCR, one entry per CDR3 protein. In the table there are some 74,000 distinct CDR3 sequences, 13% of which are singletons. Time point described: patch test 3, about 24 weeks after DPC sensitization. The treatment was: therapeutic diphenylcyclopropenone sensitization with weekly scalp DPC. Sequences were derived from whole blood, sampled in connection with sensitization to the hapten diphenylcyclopropenone (DPC). The clonotype comes from a woman aged 45-65 years with alopecia areata. Some clones in this sample may be carry-over from other donors' samples. The chain employs TRBV9 and TRBJ1-2; 7 bases are a match to TRBD1. The CDR3 bases are TGTGCCAGCAGCGTAGGACAGGGAGACTATGGCTACACCTTC. Its translation is CASSVGQGDYGYTF.